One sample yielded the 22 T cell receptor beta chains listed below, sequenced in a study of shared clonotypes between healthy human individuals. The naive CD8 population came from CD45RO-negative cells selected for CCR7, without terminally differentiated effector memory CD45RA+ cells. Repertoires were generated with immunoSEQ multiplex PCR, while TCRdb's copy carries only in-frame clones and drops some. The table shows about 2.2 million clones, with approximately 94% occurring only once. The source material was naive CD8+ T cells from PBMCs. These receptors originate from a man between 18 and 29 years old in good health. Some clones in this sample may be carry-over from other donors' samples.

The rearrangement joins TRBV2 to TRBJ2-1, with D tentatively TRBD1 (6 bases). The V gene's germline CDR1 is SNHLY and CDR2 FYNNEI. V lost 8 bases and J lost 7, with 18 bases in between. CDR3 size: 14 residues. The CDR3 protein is CASHGGSGRNEQFF. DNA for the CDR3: TGTGCCAGCCATGGGGGCTCCGGCAGGAATGAGCAGTTCTTC.

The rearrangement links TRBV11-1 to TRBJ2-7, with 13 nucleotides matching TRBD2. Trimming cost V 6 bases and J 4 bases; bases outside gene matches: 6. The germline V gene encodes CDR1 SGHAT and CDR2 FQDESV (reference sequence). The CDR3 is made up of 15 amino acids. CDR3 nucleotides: TGTGCCAGCAGTGATACTAGCGGGAGGGCTTACGAGCAGTACTTC. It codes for CASSDTSGRAYEQYF.

CDR3 in amino acids: CASSYGTGTIYEQYF. For the CDR3, the DNA is TGTGCCAGCAGTTACGGCACAGGGACGATCTACGAGCAGTACTTC. The chain employs TRBV6-5 and TRBJ2-7, with D maybe TRBD1 (6 bases). From germline, CDR1 is MNHEY and CDR2 SVGAGI. The CDR3 is made up of 15 amino acids. V lost 2 bases and J lost 3, with 14 bases in between.

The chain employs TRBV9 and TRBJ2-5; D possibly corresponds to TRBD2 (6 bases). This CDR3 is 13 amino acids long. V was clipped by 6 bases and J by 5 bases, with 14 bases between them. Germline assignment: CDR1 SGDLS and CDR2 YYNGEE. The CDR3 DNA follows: TGTGCCAGCACCCATGGCGCGGGGGAGACCCAGTACTTC. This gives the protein CASTHGAGETQYF.

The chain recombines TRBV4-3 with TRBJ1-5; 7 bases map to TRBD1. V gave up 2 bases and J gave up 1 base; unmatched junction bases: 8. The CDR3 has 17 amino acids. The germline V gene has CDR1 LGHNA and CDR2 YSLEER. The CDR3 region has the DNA TGCGCCAGCAGCCAATGGGCAGGGGGAGGCAGCAATCAGCCCCAGCATTTT. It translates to CASSQWAGGGSNQPQHF.

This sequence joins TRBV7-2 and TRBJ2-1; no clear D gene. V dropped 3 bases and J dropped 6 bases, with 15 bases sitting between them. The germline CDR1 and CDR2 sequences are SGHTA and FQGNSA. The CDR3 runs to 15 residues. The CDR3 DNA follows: TGTGCCAGCAGCTTCCCCTACGGGCTCAGCAATGAGCAGTTCTTC. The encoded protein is CASSFPYGLSNEQFF.

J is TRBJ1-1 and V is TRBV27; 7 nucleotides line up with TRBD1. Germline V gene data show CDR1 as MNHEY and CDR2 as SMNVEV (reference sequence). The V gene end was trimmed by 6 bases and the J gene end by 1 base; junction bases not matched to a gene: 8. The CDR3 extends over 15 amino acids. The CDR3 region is CASRPGTAKNTEAFF. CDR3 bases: TGTGCCAGCAGACCCGGGACAGCAAAGAACACTGAAGCTTTCTTT.

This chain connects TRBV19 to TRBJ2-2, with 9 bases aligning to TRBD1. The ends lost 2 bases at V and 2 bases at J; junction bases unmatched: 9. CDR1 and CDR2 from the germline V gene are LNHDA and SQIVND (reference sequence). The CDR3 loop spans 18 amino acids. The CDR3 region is CASSIKTGGEKNTGELFF. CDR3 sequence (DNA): TGTGCCAGTAGTATAAAGACAGGGGGTGAGAAAAACACCGGGGAGCTGTTTTTT.

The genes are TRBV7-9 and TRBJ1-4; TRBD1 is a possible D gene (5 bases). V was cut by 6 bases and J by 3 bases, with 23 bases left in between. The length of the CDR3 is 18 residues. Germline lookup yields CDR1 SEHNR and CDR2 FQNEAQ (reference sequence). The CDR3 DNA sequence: TGTGCCAGCAGTGACGTACGGGGCAGCCGGGCAGCTAATGAAAAACTGTTTTTT. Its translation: CASSDVRGSRAANEKLFF.

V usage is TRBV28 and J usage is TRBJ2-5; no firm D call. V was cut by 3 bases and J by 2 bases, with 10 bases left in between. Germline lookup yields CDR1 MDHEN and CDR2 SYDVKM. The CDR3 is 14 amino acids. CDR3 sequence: CASSFRAVQETQYF. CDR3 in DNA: TGTGCCAGCAGTTTTAGGGCAGTTCAAGAGACCCAGTACTTC.

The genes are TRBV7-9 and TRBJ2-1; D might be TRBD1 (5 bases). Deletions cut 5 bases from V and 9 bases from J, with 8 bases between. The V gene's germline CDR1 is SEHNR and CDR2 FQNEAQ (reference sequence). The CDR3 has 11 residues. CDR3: CASSPDSEQFF. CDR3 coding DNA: TGTGCCAGCAGCCCCGACAGTGAGCAGTTCTTC.

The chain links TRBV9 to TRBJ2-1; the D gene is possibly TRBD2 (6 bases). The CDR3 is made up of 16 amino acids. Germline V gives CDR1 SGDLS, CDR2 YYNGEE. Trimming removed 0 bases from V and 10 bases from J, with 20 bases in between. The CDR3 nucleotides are TGTGCCAGCAGCGTAGAGGTTTCCGAGGCGGGACGAGAGCAGTTCTTC. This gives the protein CASSVEVSEAGREQFF.

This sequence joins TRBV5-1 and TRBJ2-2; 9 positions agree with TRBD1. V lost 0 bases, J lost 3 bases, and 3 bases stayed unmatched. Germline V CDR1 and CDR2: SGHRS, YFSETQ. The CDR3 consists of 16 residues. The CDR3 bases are TGCGCCAGCAGCTTGGTGGGGACAGGGTACACCGGGGAGCTGTTTTTT. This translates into CASSLVGTGYTGELFF.

CDR3 region: CASSLKRGTSGMSGELFF. DNA for the CDR3: TGTGCCAGCAGCTTGAAGAGGGGGACTAGCGGGATGAGCGGGGAGCTGTTTTTT. The gene calls are TRBV7-2 and TRBJ2-2; TRBD2 agrees at 13 bases. This CDR3 has 18 residues. CDR1 is SGHTA, CDR2 FQGNSA, per germline. With V trimmed by 3 bases and J by 7 bases, 11 bases remained unmatched.

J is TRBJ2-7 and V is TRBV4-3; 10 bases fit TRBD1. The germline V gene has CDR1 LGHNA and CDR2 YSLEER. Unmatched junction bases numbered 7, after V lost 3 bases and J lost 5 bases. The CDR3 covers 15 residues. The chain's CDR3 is CASSHGTGVRNEQYF. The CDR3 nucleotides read TGCGCCAGCAGCCACGGGACAGGGGTGCGAAACGAGCAGTACTTC.

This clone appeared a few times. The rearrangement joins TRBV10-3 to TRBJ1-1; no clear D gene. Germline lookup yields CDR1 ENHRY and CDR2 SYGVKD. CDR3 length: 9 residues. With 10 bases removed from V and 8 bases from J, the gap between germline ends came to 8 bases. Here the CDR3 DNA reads TGTGCCAGGAGAAGAGAAGCTTTCTTT. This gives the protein CARRREAFF.

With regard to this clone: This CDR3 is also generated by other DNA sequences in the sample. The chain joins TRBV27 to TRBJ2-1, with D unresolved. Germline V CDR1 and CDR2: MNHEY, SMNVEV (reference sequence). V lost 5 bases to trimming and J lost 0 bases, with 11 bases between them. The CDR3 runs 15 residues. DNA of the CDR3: TGTGCCAGCAGTCTACTCCTCAGCTCCTACAATGAGCAGTTCTTC. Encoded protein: CASSLLLSSYNEQFF.

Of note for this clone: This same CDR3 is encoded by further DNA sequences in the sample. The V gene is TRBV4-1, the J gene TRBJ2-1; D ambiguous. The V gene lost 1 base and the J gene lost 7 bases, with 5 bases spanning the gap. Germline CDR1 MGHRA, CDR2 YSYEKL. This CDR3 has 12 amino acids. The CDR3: CASSQVGNEQFF. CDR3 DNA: TGCGCCAGCAGCCAAGTGGGAAATGAGCAGTTCTTC.

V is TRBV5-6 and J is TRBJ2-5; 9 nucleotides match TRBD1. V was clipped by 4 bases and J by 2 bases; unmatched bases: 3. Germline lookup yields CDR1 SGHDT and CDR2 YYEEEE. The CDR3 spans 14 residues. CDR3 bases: TGTGCCAGCAGCCGGGGACAGGGTCAAGAGACCCAGTACTTC. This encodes CASSRGQGQETQYF.

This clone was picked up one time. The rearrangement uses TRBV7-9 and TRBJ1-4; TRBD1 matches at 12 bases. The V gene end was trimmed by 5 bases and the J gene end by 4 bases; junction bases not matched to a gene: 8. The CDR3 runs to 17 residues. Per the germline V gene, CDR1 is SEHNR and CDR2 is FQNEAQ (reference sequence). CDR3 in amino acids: CASSIPGQGAINEKLFF. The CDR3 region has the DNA TGTGCCAGCAGCATTCCGGGACAGGGGGCAATTAATGAAAAACTGTTTTTT. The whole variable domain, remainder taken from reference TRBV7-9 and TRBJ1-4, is DTGVSQNPRHKITKRGQNVTFRCDPISEHNRLYWYRQTLGQGPEFLTYFQNEAQLEKSRLLSDRFSAERPKGSFSTLEIQRTEQGDSAMYLCASSIPGQGAINEKLFFGSGTQLSVL.

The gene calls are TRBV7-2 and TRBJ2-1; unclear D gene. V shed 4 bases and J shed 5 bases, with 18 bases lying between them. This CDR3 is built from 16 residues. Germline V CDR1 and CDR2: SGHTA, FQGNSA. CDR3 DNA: TGTGCCAGCAGCTCCACGCCAGGCCTTGCGGACAATGAGCAGTTCTTC. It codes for CASSSTPGLADNEQFF.

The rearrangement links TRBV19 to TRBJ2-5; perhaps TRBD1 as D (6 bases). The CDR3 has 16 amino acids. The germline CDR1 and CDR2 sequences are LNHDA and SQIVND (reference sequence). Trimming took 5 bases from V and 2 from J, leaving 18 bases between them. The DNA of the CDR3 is TGTGCCAGTAGTTTCCAGGACAGCAAACTTCAAGAGACCCAGTACTTC. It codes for CASSFQDSKLQETQYF.